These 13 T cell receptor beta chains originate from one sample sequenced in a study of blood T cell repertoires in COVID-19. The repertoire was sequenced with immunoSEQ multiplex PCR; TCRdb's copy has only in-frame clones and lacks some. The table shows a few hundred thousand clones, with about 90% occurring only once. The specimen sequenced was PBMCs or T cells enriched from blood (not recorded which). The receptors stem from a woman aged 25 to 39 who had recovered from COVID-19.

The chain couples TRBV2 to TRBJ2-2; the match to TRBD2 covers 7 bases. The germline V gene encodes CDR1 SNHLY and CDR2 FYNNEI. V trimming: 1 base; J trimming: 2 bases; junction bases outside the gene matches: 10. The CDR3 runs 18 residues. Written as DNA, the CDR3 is TGTGCCAGCAGTGAAGAAAGGTTGGGAGGGACCAACACCGGGGAGCTGTTTTTT. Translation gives CASSEERLGGTNTGELFF.

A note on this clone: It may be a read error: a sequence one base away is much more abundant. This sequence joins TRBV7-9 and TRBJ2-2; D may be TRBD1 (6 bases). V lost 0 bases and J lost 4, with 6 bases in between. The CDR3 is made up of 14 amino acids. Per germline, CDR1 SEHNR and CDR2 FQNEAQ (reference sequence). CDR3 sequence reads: CASSLAGGTGELFF. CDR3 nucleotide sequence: TGTGCCAGCAGCTTAGCAGGGGGCACCGGGGAGCTGTTTTTT.

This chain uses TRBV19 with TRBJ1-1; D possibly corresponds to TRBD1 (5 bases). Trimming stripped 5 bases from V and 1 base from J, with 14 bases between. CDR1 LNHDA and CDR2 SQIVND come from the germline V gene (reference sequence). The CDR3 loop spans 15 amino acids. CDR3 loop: CASSHMDKGNTEAFF. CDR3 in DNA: TGTGCCAGTAGTCACATGGACAAGGGGAACACTGAAGCTTTCTTT.

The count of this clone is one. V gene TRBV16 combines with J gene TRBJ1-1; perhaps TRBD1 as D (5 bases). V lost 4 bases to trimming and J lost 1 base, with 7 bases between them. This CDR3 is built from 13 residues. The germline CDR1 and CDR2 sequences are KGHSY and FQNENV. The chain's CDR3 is CASSPTGNTEAFF. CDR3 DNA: TGTGCCAGCAGCCCCACAGGGAACACTGAAGCTTTCTTT.

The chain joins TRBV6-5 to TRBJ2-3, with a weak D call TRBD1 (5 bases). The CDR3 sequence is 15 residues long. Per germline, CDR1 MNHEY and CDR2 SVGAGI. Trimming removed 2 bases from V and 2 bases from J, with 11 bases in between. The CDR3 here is CASSYKGVLTDTQYF. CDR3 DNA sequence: TGTGCCAGCAGTTACAAAGGGGTCCTCACAGATACGCAGTATTTT.

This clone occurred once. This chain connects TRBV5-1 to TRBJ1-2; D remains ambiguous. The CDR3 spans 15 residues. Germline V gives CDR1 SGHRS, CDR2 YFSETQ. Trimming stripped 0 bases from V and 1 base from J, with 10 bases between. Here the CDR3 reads CASSLASTGNYGYTF. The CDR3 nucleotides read TGCGCCAGCAGCTTGGCCTCAACCGGTAACTATGGCTACACCTTC.

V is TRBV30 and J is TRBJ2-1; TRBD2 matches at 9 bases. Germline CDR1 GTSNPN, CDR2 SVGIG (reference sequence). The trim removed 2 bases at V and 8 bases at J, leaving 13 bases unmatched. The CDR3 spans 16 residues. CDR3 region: CAWSTPSGTSSYEQFF. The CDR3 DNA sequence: TGTGCCTGGAGTACCCCCTCCGGGACTAGCTCATATGAGCAGTTCTTC.

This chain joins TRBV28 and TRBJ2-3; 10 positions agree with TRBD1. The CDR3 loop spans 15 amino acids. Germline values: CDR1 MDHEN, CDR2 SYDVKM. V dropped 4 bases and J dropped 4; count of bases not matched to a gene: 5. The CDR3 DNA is TGTGCCAGCAGTTCGGACAGGGGGTCCGCAGATACGCAGTATTTT. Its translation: CASSSDRGSADTQYF.

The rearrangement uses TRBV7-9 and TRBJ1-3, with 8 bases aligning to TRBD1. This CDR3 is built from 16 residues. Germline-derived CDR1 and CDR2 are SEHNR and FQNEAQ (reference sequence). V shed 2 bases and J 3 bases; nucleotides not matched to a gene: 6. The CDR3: CASSLSRDRGGNTIYF. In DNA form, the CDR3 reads TGTGCCAGCAGCTTATCCCGAGACAGGGGTGGAAACACCATATATTTT.

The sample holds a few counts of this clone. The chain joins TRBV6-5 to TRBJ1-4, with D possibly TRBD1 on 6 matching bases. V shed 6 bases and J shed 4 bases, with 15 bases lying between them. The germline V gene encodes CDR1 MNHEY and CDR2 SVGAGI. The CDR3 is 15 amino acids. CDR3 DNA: TGTGCCAGCAGCGACAACCTACAGGGTAATGAAAAACTGTTTTTT. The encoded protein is CASSDNLQGNEKLFF.

CDR3 DNA sequence: TGCGCCAGCAGCCAAGCCTACAGGGGTACCTACGAGCAGTACTTC. It translates to CASSQAYRGTYEQYF. This chain joins TRBV4-1 and TRBJ2-7, with 7 bases lining up with TRBD1. The CDR3 is made up of 15 amino acids. V trimming: 1 base; J trimming: 2 bases; junction bases outside the gene matches: 5. Germline V gene lookup returns CDR1 MGHRA and CDR2 YSYEKL.

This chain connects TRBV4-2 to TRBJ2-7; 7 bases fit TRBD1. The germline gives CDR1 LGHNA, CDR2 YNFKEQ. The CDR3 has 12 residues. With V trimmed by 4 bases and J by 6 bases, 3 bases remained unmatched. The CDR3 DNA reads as TGTGCCAGCAGCCTTACAGGGGTCGAGCAGTACTTC. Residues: CASSLTGVEQYF.

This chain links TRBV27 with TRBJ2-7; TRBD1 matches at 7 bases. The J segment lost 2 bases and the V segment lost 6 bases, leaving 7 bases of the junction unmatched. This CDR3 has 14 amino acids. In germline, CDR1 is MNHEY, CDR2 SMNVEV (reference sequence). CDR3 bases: TGTGCCAGCAGCCCCGGGACAGAGACCTACGAGCAGTACTTC. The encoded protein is CASSPGTETYEQYF.